This TCR beta chain was obtained from a study of blood T cells in healthy people across ages. Using a J-beta primer mix together with a sample-barcoded 5' primer, a second PCR was run for roughly 7 to 11 cycles. MiXCR, applied by TCRdb to the 5' RACE reads, yields one record per CDR3 protein. The table lists about 700,000 distinct CDR3 sequences, roughly 32% of them singletons. As regards this clonotype: No antigen is known for it.

V lost 4 bases and J lost 0, with 10 bases in between. Germline V lookup: CDR1 SQVTM, CDR2 ANQGSEA. CDR3 length: 13 amino acids. Study-level findings and limits: Donor CMV status was unknown, possibly confounding expanded clonotype changes. More naive CD4+ cells and higher diversity were found in long-lived than in aged donors. Per-million-T-cell TCR beta diversity fell roughly linearly with age. Naive T cell percentage showed a strong correlation with the diversity of TCR beta.

The chain employs TRBV29-1 and TRBJ2-7; TRBD2 is a possible D gene (5 bases). Sequencing was carried out using blood. The receptor was isolated from a woman of 80 years or more in good health. The CDR3 sequence: CSVGEISSYEQYF. DNA of the CDR3: TGCAGCGTTGGGGAGATAAGCTCCTACGAGCAGTACTTC.